The next 19 T cell receptor beta chains were all read from a single sample in a study of identical twins. TCRdb redid the calling of the 5' RACE reads with MiXCR, one entry per CDR3 protein. Of some 790,000 distinct CDR3 sequences in the sample, roughly 18% were seen once. This sample was also put to use in a study of T cells expressing NK-cell markers.

The sample taken for sequencing was PBMCs. The receptors were gathered from a woman aged 18-35 years in good health.

The DNA of the CDR3 is TGTGCCACCAGCAGTCTAGCTTCACCCCTCCACTTT. Translated: CATSSLASPLHF. This chain connects TRBV15 to TRBJ1-6; D call uncertain. Trimming shortened V by 3 bases and J by 9 bases, and 6 bases separated the two germline ends. The CDR3 contains 12 residues. Germline CDR1 LNHNV, CDR2 YYDKDF (reference sequence).

This clonotype has only a few counts. The chain combines TRBV20-1 with TRBJ2-1; D is uncertain. The germline V and J ends were trimmed by 3 bases and 13 bases, with 13 bases remaining between them. Germline lookup yields CDR1 DFQATT and CDR2 SNEGSKA (reference sequence). The CDR3 is 11 amino acids. The CDR3 here is CSASRLRRQFF. The CDR3 DNA reads TGCAGTGCTAGTCGGCTGAGAAGACAGTTCTTC.

A few counts support this clonotype. In nucleotides, the CDR3 is TGTGCCACCAGTGAATTTATAGGGGCCACCGGAGGAAGAAGGGAGCTGTTTTTT. This encodes CATSEFIGATGGRRELFF. The chain uses TRBV24-1 and TRBJ2-2, with D possibly called TRBD1 or TRBD2 (5 bases each). The V end lost 4 bases, the J end lost 9 bases, and 26 bases lay between the germline ends. This CDR3 comprises 18 residues. Germline V CDR1 and CDR2: KGHDR, SFDVKD.

The table lists this clonotype with a few counts. The chain recombines TRBV7-9 with TRBJ2-7, with 8 bases lining up with TRBD2. Germline CDR1 reads SEHNR; CDR2 reads FQNEAQ (reference sequence). The CDR3 contains 15 residues. With 2 bases clipped from V and 7 bases from J, the junction kept 10 bases outside the gene matches. The CDR3 DNA is TGTGCCAGCAGCTTATTAACGGGGGGGCCTGGTGAGCAGTACTTC. This encodes CASSLLTGGPGEQYF.

This clonotype was detected only a few times. This chain joins TRBV19 and TRBJ2-7; 12 positions match TRBD2. CDR1 is LNHDA and CDR2 is SQIVND in the germline V gene (reference sequence). The CDR3 length is 19 residues. CDR3 protein: CARRRLAGVGGLGDYEQYF. CDR3 coding DNA: TGTGCTCGGAGGAGACTAGCGGGAGTCGGGGGGTTAGGTGACTACGAGCAGTACTTC.

Remarks on this clonotype: A read error may account for a junction end that differs from germline. The gene calls are TRBV20-1 and TRBJ1-2; no reliable D call. Germline CDR1 and CDR2: DFQATT and SNEGSKA (reference sequence). The CDR3 runs 13 residues. The CDR3 DNA reads TGCAGTGCTCTATCGGATTTCAACTATGGCTTCACCTTC. Residues: CSALSDFNYGFTF.

V is TRBV7-2 and J is TRBJ2-1; D may match TRBD1 or TRBD2 (5 bases each). This CDR3 contains 16 residues. With 5 bases removed from V and 3 bases from J, the gap between germline ends came to 17 bases. CDR1 SGHTA and CDR2 FQGNSA come from the germline V gene. The CDR3 sequence: CASSNSGTGGYNEQFF. CDR3 bases: TGTGCCAGCAGCAATTCCGGGACGGGCGGCTACAATGAGCAGTTCTTC.

A few counts support this clonotype. The chain links TRBV6-4 to TRBJ2-7; the D gene is possibly TRBD1 (5 bases). Deletions cut 4 bases from V and 2 bases from J, with 15 bases between. CDR3 length equals 15 residues. Germline V lookup: CDR1 MRHNA, CDR2 SNTAGT. The CDR3 region has the DNA TGTGCCAGCAGTGTTGCGACAGCAAAGGCCTACGAGCAGTACTTC. This sequence encodes CASSVATAKAYEQYF.

The chain employs TRBV20-1 and TRBJ2-7, with D perhaps TRBD1 or TRBD2 (7 bases each). Trimming pared 4 bases from V and 3 bases from J, leaving 16 bases between. The CDR3 consists of 14 residues. Looked up from germline, CDR1 is DFQATT and CDR2 is SNEGSKA (reference sequence). CDR3 amino acids: CSATGGGTNYEQYF. CDR3 bases: TGCAGTGCTACAGGGGGGGGGACCAACTACGAGCAGTACTTC.

This clonotype was found a few times. V and J are TRBV7-8 and TRBJ2-3; TRBD2 agrees at 7 bases. In germline, CDR1 is SGHVS, CDR2 FQNEAQ. The CDR3 loop spans 14 amino acids. V lost 4 bases, J lost 2 bases, and 3 bases stayed unmatched. CDR3 DNA: TGTGCCAGCAGCTCCGGGGGGTACACAGATACGCAGTATTTT. Translating it yields CASSSGGYTDTQYF.

This clonotype occurred many times. The V call is TRBV27, the J call TRBJ2-1, with D perhaps matching TRBD1 or TRBD2 (7 bases each). V was cut by 6 bases and J by 8 bases, with 14 bases left in between. The CDR3 contains 13 residues. Germline V gene lookup returns CDR1 MNHEY and CDR2 SMNVEV (reference sequence). The CDR3 bases are TGTGCCAGCAGCCCAGGGGGGGGGTATGAGCAGTTCTTC. Its translation is CASSPGGGYEQFF.

The chain combines TRBV28 with TRBJ2-7; 9 nucleotides line up with TRBD1. Germline loops: CDR1 MDHEN, CDR2 SYDVKM. This CDR3 is 16 amino acids long. The V segment lost 1 base and the J segment 0 bases; nucleotides outside the gene matches: 4. CDR3 nucleotides: TGTGCCAGCAGTTTATATGGACAGGGGAACTCCTACGAGCAGTACTTC. Protein sequence: CASSLYGQGNSYEQYF. Drawing the rest from reference TRBV28 and TRBJ2-7, the complete variable domain is DVKVTQSSRYLVKRTGEKVFLECVQDMDHENMFWYRQDPGLGLRLIYFSYDVKMKEKGDIPEGYSVSREKKERFSLILESASTNQTSMYLCASSLYGQGNSYEQYFGPGTRLTVT.

V usage is TRBV6-1 and J usage is TRBJ1-1; D uncertain. Germline CDR1 reads MNHNS; CDR2 reads SASEGT. The CDR3 consists of 14 residues. V was shortened by 6 bases and J by 1 base, with 12 bases between the two germline ends. The CDR3 loop reads CASRQAGGNTEAFF. The CDR3 DNA sequence: TGTGCCAGCAGGCAAGCAGGCGGGAACACTGAAGCTTTCTTT.

This chain joins TRBV7-9 and TRBJ1-2; maybe TRBD1 (6 bases). Germline CDR1 reads SEHNR; CDR2 reads FQNEAQ (reference sequence). Trimming cost V 1 base and J 4 bases, with 10 bases left between them. The CDR3 length is 14 residues. The CDR3 here is CASSLGRQVYGYTF. CDR3 DNA: TGTGCCAGCAGCTTAGGGAGACAGGTCTATGGCTACACCTTC.

A few counts support this clonotype. The V call is TRBV25-1, the J call TRBJ2-3; D might be TRBD1 or TRBD2, each matching 5 bases. Germline V CDR1 and CDR2: MGHDK, SYGVNS. CDR3 length: 15 residues. V lost 10 bases and J 2 bases, leaving 19 bases between the germline ends. The CDR3 loop reads CATSGWAGPTDTQYF. CDR3 bases: TGTGCCACTTCGGGGTGGGCAGGGCCCACAGATACGCAGTATTTT.

In this sample, this clonotype turned up many times. The chain carries TRBV20-1 and TRBJ1-5, with a possible D match to TRBD1 (5 bases). Germline V CDR1 and CDR2: DFQATT, SNEGSKA (reference sequence). The CDR3 has 14 residues. Trimming removed 5 bases at V and 2 bases at J, with 13 bases between. This CDR3 reads CSAQNGGGNQPQHF. The CDR3 nucleotides read TGCAGTGCTCAGAACGGAGGGGGCAATCAGCCCCAGCATTTT.

This clonotype was found a few times. The chain carries TRBV27 and TRBJ2-6, with D possibly TRBD1 on 5 matching bases. This CDR3 contains 16 residues. CDR1 and CDR2 (germline): MNHEY, SMNVEV (reference sequence). V lost 8 bases and J 4 bases, leaving 18 bases between the germline ends. In DNA form, the CDR3 reads TGTGCCAGCTCCCGCCGGCAGGGTACCGGGGCCAACGTCCTGACTTTC. Amino acid sequence: CASSRRQGTGANVLTF. The variable domain in full, with the rest retrieved from reference TRBV27 and TRBJ2-6, is EAQVTQNPRYLITVTGKKLTVTCSQNMNHEYMSWYRQDPGLGLRQIYYSMNVEVTDKGDVPEGYKVSRKEKRNFPLILESPSPNQTSLYFCASSRRQGTGANVLTFGAGSRLTVL.

This clonotype was observed a few times. Written as DNA, the CDR3 is TGCAGTGCTAGAGATGGAGGGCAGCGGGGCCTCTCCTACAATGAGCAGTTCTTC. Residues: CSARDGGQRGLSYNEQFF. This rearrangement joins TRBV20-1 to TRBJ2-1; 7 positions match TRBD2. Trimming cost V 0 bases and J 0 bases; bases outside gene matches: 11. Looked up from germline, CDR1 is DFQATT and CDR2 is SNEGSKA (reference sequence). This CDR3 is built from 18 residues.

The chain employs TRBV29-1 and TRBJ2-5, with D uncertain. Per the germline V gene, CDR1 is SQVTM and CDR2 is ANQGSEA. V was cut by 3 bases and J by 4 bases, with 15 bases left in between. This CDR3 spans 14 amino acids. The CDR3 here is CSVESLGYRETQYF. As DNA, the CDR3 is TGCAGCGTTGAGTCGCTGGGGTATCGAGAGACCCAGTACTTC.